One T cell receptor (beta chain) is described in this entry. Its antigen is still unknown. Making use of molecular barcodes, quantitative 5'-RACE generated TCR beta libraries. TCRdb passed the 5' RACE reads through MiXCR, listing each CDR3 protein once. The sample includes 400,000 to 450,000 distinct CDR3 sequences, approximately 17% seen only once; the top ten take approximately 0.97%. The data stem from a study of CD8 T cells in ankylosing spondylitis. Study results and caveats: The clones that were linked to disease were reported to be significantly enriched in matched synovial fluid samples from ankylosing spondylitis patients. With a CD8+ phenotype, disease-linked clones were relatively rare in peripheral blood. A number of the motif variants had already been described in reactive arthritis synovial fluid and blood. What appeared characteristic of ankylosing spondylitis blood was a TCR beta motif of under 10 highly homologous variants.

J was trimmed by 5 bases and V by 2 bases; bases with no gene match: 6. CDR3 length equals 15 residues. Sequenced input: blood, either unsorted or a sorted T cell fraction (not recorded which). This clonotype originated in a male donor with ankylosing spondylitis. The V call is TRBV12-3 or TRBV12-4, the J call TRBJ1-1, with 9 bases fitting TRBD1. The DNA of the CDR3 is TGTGCCAGCAGTTTATGGGAGACAGGGGGAACTGAAGCTTTCTTT. Protein sequence: CASSLWETGGTEAFF.